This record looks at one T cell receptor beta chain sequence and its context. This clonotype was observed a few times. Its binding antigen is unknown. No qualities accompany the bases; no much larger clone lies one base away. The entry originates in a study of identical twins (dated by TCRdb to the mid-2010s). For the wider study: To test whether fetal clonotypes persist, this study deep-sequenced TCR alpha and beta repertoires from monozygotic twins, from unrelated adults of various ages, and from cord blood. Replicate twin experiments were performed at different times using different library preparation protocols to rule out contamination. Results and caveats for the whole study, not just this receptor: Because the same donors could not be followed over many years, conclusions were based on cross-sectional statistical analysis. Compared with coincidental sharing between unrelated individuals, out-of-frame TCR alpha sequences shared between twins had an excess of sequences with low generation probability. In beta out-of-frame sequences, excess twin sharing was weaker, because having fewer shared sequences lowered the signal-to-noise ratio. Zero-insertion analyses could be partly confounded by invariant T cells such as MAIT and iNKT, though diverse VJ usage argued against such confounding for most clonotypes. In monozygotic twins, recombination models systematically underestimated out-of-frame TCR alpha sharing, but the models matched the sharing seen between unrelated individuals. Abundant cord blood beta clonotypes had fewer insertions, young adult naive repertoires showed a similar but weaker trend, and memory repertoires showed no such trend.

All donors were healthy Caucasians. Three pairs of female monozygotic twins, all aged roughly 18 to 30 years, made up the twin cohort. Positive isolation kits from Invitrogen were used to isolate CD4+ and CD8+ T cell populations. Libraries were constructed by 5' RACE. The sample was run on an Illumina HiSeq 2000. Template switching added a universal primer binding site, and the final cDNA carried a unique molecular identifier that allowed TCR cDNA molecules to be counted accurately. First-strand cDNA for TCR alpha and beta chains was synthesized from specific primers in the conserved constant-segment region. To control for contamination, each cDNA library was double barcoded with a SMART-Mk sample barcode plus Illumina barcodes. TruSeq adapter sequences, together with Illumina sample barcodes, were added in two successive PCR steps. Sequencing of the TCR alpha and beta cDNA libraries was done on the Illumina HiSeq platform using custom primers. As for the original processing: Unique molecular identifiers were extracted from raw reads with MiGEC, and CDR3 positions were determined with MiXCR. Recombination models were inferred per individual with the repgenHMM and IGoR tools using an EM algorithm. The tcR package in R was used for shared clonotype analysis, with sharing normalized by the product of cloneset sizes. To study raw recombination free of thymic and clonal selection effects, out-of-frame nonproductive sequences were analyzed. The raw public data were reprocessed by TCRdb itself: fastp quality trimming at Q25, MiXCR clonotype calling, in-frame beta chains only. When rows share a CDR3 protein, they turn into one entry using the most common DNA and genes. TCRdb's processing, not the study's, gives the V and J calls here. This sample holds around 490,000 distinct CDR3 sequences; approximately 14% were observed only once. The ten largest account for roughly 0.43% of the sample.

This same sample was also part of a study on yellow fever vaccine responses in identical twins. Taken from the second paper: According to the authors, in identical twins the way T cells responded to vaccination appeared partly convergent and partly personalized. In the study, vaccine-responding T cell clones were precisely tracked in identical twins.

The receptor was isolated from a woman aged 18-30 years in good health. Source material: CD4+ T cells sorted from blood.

The sequenced DNA is TGTGCCATCAGTGAGTCGAGGGGGCGGGCCACTGAAGCTTTCTTT. Its coded protein is CAISESRGRATEAFF. The receptor chain draws on TRBV10-3 and TRBJ1-1, and TRBD1 aligns with 7 junction nucleotides. Measured from the cysteine to the phenylalanine, the CDR3 is 15 residues long. Left in the record is the CDR3 DNA by itself, 45 bases read in frame from the first base. The germline V gene supplies CDR1 ENHRY and CDR2 SYGVKD. Germline trimming amounts to 0 bases on V and 4 bases on J, with 5 as the count of junction bases outside the gene matches.